This TCR beta chain was identified in a study of T cell responses to AZD1222 COVID-19 vaccine. Study-wide results and caveats: Vaccine-associated CD4 TCRs spanned spike, dominant at 160-218 and 743-854. Among AZD1222 vaccinees, only six were seropositive at baseline.

As for this clone: The antigen remains undetermined.

The protocol was immunoSEQ multiplex PCR, while the TCRdb copy is restricted to in-frame clones and leaves out a portion. The sample shows roughly 53,000 clones, roughly 83% of them seen only once. The CDR3 covers 18 residues. V gave up 0 bases and J gave up 0 bases; unmatched junction bases: 6. Germline V lookup: CDR1 SGHNT, CDR2 YYREEE (reference sequence). The TCR originated in an adult in good health. The specimen was peripheral blood, collected on day 0 of AZD1222 vaccination. The V and J genes are TRBV5-4 and TRBJ2-6; 7 bases are shared with TRBD1. The CDR3 reads CASSLGGQSYSGANVLTF. The CDR3 nucleotides are TGTGCCAGCAGCTTGGGGGGACAGAGCTACTCTGGGGCCAACGTCCTGACTTTC.